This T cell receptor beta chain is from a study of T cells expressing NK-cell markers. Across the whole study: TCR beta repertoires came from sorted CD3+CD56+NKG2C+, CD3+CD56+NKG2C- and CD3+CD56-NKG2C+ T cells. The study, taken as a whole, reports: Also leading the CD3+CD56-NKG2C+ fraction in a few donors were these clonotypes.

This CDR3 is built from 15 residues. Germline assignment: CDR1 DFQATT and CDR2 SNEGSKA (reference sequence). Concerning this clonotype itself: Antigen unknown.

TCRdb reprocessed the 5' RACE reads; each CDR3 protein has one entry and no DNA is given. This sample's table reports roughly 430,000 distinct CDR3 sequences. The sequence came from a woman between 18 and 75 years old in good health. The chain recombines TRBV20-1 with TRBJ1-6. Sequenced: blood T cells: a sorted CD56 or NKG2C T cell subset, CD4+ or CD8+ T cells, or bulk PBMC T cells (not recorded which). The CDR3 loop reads CSASKQGSYNSPLHF.